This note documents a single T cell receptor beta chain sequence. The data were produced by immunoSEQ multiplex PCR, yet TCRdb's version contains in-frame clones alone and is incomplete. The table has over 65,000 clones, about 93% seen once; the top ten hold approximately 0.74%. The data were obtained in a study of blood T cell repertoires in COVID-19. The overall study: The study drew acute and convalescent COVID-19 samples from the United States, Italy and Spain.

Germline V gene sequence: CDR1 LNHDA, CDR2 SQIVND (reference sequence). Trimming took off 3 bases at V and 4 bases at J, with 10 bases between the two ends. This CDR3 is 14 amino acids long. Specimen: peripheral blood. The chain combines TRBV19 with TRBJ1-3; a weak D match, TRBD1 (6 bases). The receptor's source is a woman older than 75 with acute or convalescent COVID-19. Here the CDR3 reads CASSIGTFGNTIYF. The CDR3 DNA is TGTGCCAGTAGTATCGGGACATTCGGAAACACCATATATTTT. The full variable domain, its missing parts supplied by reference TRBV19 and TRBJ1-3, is DGGITQSPKYLFRKEGQNVTLSCEQNLNHDAMYWYRQDPGQGLRLIYYSQIVNDFQKGDIAEGYSVSREKKESFPLTVTSAQKNPTAFYLCASSIGTFGNTIYFGEGSWLTVV.